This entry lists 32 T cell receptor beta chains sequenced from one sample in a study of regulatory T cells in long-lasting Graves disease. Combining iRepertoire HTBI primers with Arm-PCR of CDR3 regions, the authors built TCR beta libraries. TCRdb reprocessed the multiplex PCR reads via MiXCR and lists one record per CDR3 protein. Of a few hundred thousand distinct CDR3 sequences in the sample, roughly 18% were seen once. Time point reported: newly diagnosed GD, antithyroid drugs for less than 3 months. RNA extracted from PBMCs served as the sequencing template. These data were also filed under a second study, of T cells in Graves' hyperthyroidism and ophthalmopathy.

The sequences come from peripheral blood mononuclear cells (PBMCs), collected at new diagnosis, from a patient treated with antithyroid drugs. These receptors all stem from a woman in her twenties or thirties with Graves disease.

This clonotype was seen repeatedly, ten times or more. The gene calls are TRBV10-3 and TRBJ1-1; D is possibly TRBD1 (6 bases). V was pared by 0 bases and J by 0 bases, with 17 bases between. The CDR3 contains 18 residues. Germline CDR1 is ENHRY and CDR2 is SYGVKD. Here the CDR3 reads CAISESAGGLAVNTEAFF. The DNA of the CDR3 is TGTGCCATCAGTGAGTCCGCGGGGGGCCTAGCGGTGAACACTGAAGCTTTCTTT.

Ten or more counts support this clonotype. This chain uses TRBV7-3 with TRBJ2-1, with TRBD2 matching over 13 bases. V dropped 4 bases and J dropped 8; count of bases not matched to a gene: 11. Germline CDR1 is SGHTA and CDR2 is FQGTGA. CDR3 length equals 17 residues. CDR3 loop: CASSSTTGTSGIHEQFF. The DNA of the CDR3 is TGTGCCAGCAGCTCGACGACCGGGACTAGCGGGATCCATGAGCAGTTCTTC.

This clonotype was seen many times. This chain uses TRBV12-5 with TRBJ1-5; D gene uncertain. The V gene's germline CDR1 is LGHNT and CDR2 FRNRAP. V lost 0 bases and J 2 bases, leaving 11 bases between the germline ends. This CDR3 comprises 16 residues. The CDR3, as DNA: TGTGCTAGTGGTTTGGTTATTGGGGTTGGCAATCAGCCCCAGCATTTT. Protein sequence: CASGLVIGVGNQPQHF.

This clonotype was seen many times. The CDR3 DNA reads TGTGCCAGCAGCTTTTTGAGGGGCGACAACTATGGCTACACCTTC. Translating gives CASSFLRGDNYGYTF. This chain links TRBV11-2 with TRBJ1-2, with D possibly TRBD1 on 5 matching bases. Germline-derived CDR1 and CDR2 are SGHAT and FQNNGV. V lost 3 bases and J 2 bases, leaving 13 bases between the germline ends. This CDR3 is built from 15 residues.

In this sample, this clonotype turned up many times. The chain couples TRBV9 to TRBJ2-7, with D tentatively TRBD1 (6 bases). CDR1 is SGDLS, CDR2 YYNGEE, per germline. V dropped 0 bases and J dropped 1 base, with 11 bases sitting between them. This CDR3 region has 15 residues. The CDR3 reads CASSVGQDPSYEQYF. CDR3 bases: TGTGCCAGCAGCGTAGGACAGGATCCTTCCTACGAGCAGTACTTC.

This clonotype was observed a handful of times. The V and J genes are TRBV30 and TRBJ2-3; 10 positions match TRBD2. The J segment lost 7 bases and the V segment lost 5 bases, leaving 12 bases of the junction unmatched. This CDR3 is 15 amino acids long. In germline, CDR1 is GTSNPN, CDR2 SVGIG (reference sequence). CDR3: CAWAPRAGGRHTQYF. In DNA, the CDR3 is TGTGCCTGGGCCCCAAGAGCGGGAGGGCGGCATACGCAGTATTTT.

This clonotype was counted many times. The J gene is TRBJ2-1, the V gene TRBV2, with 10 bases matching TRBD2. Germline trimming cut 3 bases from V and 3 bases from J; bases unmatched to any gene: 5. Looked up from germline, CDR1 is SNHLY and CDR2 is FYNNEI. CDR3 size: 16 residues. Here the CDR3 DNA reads TGTGCCAGCAGTGACTTGGGACTAGCGAGCTACAATGAGCAGTTCTTC. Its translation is CASSDLGLASYNEQFF.

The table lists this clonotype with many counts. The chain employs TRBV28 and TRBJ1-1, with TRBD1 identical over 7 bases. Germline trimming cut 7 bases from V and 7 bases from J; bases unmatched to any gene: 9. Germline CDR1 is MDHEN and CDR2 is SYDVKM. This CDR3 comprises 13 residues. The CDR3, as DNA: TGTGCCAGCACCTCGACACCAGGGGGTGAAGCTTTCTTT. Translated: CASTSTPGGEAFF.

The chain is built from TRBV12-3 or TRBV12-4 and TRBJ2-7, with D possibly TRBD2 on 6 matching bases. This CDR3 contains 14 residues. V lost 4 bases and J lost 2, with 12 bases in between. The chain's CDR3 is CASSSGGLAYEQYF. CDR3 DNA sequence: TGTGCCAGCAGTTCCGGGGGACTCGCCTACGAGCAGTACTTC.

CDR3 residues: CASSLARGHTGELFF. The DNA for the CDR3 is TGTGCCAGCAGCTTAGCTAGGGGCCACACCGGGGAGCTGTTTTTT. This sequence joins TRBV11-2 and TRBJ2-2; a possible D gene is TRBD1 (5 bases). Germline CDR1 reads SGHAT; CDR2 reads FQNNGV. This CDR3 is built from 15 residues. Trimming cost V 1 base and J 3 bases, with 9 bases left between them.

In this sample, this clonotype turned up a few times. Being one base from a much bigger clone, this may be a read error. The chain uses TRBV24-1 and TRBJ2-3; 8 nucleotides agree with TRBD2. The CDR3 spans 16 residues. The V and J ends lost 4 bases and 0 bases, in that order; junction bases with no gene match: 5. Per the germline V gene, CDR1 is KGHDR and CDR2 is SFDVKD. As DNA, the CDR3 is TGTGCCACCAGTGACCGACCTAGCGGGAGCACAGATACGCAGTATTTT. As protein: CATSDRPSGSTDTQYF.

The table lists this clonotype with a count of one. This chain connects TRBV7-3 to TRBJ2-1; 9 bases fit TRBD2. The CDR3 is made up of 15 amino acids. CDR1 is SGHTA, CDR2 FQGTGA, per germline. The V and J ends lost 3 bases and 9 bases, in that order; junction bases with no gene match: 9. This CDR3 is CASSFKAGGRGEQFF. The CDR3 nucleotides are TGTGCCAGCAGCTTTAAGGCGGGGGGGCGGGGTGAGCAGTTCTTC. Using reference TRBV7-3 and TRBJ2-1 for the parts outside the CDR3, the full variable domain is GAGVSQTPSNKVTEKGKYVELRCDPISGHTALYWYRQSLGQGPEFLIYFQGTGAADDSGLPNDRFFAVRPEGSVSTLKIQRTERGDSAVYLCASSFKAGGRGEQFFGPGTRLTVL.

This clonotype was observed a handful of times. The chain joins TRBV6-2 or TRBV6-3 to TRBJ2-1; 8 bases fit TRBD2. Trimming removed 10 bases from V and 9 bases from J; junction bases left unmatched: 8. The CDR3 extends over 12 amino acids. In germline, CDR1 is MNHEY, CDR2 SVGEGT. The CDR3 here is CATRGGRSEQFF. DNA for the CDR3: TGTGCCACCCGGGGGGGCCGGAGTGAGCAGTTCTTC.

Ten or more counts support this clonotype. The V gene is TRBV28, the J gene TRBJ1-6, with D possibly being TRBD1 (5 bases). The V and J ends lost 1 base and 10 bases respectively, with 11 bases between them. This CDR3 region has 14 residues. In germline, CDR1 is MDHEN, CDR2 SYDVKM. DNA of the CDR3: TGTGCCAGCAGTTTATTTCGGGACGGCTCACCCCTCCACTTT. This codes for CASSLFRDGSPLHF.

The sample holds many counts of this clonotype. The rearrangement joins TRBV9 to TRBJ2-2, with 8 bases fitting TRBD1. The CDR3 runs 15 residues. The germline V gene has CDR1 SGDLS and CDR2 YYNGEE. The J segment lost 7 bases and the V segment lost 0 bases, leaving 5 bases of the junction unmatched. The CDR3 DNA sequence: TGTGCCAGCAGCGTAGGGACAGGGACCGGCGGGGAGCTGTTTTTT. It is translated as CASSVGTGTGGELFF.

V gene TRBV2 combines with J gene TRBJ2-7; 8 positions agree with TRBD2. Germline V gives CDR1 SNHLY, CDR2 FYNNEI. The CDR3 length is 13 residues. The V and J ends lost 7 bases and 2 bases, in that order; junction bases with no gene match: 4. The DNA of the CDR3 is TGTGCCAGCAATGGGCGGGGGGCCTACGAGCAGTACTTC. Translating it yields CASNGRGAYEQYF.

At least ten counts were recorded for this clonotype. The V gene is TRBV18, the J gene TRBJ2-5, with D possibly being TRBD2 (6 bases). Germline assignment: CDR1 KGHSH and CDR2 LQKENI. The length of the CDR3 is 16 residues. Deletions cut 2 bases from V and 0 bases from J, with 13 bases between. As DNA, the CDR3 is TGTGCCAGCTCACCAGCGGGACTGAGGGACCAAGAGACCCAGTACTTC. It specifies CASSPAGLRDQETQYF.

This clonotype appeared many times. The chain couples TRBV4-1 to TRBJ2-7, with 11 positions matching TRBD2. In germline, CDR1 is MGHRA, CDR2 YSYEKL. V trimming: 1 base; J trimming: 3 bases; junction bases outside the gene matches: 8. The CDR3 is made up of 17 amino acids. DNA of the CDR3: TGCGCCAGCAGCCAAGGATCGTCCGGGACTAGCGGCTACGAGCAGTACTTC. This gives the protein CASSQGSSGTSGYEQYF.

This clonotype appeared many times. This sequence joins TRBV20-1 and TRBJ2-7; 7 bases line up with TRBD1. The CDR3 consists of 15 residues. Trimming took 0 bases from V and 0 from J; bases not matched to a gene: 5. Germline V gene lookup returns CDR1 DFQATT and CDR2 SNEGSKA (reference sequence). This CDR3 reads CSARDPQGPSYEQYF. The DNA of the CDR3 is TGCAGTGCTAGAGATCCACAGGGGCCCTCCTACGAGCAGTACTTC.

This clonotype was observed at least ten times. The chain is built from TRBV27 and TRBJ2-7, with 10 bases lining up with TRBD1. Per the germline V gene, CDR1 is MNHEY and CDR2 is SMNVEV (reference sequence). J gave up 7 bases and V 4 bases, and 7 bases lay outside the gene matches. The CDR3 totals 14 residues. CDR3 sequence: CASSSGQGVREQYF. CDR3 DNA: TGTGCCAGCAGTTCCGGACAGGGGGTGAGGGAGCAGTACTTC.

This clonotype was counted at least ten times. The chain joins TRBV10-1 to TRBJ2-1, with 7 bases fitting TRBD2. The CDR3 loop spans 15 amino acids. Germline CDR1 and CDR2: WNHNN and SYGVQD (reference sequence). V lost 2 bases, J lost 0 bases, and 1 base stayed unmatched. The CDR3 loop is CASSETGGSYNEQFF. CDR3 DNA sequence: TGCGCCAGCAGTGAGACGGGGGGCTCCTACAATGAGCAGTTCTTC.

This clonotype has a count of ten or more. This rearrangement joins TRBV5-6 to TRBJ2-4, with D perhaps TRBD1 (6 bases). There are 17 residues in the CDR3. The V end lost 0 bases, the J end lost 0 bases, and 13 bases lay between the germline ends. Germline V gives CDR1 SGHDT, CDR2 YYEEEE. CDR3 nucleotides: TGTGCCAGCAGCTTGGGGTTACAGGGACAAGCCAAAAACATTCAGTACTTC. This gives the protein CASSLGLQGQAKNIQYF.

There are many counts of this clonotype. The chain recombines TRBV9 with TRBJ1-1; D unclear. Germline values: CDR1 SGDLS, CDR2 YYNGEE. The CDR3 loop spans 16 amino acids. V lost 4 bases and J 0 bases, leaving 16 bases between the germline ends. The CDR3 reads CASSPSLGYMNTEAFF. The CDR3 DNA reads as TGTGCCAGCAGCCCGAGCCTGGGGTACATGAACACTGAAGCTTTCTTT.

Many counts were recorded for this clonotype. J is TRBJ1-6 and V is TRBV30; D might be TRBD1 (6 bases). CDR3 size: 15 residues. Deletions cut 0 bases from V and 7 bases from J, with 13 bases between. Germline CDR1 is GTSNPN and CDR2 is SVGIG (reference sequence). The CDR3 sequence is CAWSVGGAKNSPLHF. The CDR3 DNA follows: TGTGCCTGGAGTGTAGGGGGGGCTAAGAATTCACCCCTCCACTTT. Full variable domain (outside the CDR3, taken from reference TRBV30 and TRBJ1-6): SQTIHQWPATLVQPVGSPLSLECTVEGTSNPNLYWYRQAAGRGLQLLFYSVGIGQISSEVPQNLSASRPQDRQFILSSKKLLLSDSGFYLCAWSVGGAKNSPLHFGNGTRLTVT.

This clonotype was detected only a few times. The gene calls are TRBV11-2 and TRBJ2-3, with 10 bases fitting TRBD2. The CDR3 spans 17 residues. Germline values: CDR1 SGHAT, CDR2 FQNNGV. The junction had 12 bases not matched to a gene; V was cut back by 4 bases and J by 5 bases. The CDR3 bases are TGTGCCAGCAGCTGGGGGGGGGGGCGACTAGCGGGAGATACGCAGTATTTT. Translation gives CASSWGGGRLAGDTQYF.

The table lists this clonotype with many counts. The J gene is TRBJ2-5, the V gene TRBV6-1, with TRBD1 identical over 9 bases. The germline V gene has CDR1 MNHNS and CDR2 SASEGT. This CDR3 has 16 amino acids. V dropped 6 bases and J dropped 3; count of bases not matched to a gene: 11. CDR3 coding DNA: TGTGCCAGCAGGAAGGGGACAGGGTACGGAGAAGAGACCCAGTACTTC. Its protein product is CASRKGTGYGEETQYF.

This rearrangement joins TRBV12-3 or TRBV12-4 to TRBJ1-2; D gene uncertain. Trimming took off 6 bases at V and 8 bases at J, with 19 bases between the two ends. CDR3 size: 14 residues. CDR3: CASSPLGRITGYTF. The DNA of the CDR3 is TGTGCCAGCAGCCCACTGGGGAGGATAACCGGCTACACCTTC.

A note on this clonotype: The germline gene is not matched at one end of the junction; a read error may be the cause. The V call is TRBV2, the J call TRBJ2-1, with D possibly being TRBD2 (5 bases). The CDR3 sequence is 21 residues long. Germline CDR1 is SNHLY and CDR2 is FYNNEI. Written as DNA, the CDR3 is TGTGCCAGCATTGCTACAGCAGGACGGGGAGTCGCGGTAAGCTCCTACAATGAGCGGTTCTTC. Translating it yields CASIATAGRGVAVSSYNERFF.

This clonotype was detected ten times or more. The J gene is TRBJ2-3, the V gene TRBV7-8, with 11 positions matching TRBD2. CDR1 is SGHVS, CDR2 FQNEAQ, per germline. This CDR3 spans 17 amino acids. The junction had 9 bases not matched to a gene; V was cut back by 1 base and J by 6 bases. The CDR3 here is CASSLEVLAGDFDTQYF. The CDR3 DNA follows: TGTGCCAGCAGCTTAGAGGTACTAGCGGGAGATTTCGATACGCAGTATTTT.

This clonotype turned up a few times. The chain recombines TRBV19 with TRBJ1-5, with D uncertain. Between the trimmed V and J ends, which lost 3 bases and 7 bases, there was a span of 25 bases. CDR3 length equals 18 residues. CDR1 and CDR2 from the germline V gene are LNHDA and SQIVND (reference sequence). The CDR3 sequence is CASSILRMGIQGRQPQHF. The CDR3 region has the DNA TGTGCCAGTAGTATTTTGAGAATGGGTATTCAAGGACGGCAGCCCCAGCATTTT. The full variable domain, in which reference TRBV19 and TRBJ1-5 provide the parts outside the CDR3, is DGGITQSPKYLFRKEGQNVTLSCEQNLNHDAMYWYRQDPGQGLRLIYYSQIVNDFQKGDIAEGYSVSREKKESFPLTVTSAQKNPTAFYLCASSILRMGIQGRQPQHFGDGTRLSIL.

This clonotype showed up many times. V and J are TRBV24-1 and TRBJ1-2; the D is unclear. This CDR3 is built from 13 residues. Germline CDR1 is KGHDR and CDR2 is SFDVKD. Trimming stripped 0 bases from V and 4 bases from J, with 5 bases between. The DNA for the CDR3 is TGTGCCACCAGTGATTTGAGAGGCTATGGCTACACCTTC. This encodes CATSDLRGYGYTF.

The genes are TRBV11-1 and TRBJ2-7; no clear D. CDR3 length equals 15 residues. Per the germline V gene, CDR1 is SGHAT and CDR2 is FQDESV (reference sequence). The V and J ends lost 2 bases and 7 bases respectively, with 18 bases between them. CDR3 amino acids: CASSLTLGSYNEQYF. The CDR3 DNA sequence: TGTGCCAGCAGCTTAACGCTGGGCTCCTACAATGAGCAGTACTTC. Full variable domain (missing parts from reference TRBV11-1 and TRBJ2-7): EAEVAQSPRYKITEKSQAVAFWCDPISGHATLYWYRQILGQGPELLVQFQDESVVDDSQLPKDRFSAERLKGVDSTLKIQPAELGDSAMYLCASSLTLGSYNEQYFGPGTRLTVT.